This entry features one T cell receptor (beta chain) sequence. Its cognate antigen has yet to be identified. No base quality values were provided; no much bigger clone lies one nucleotide off. Library generation was performed with the immunoSEQ multiplex PCR assay. For the multiplex PCR, a mixture combining 60 forward primers for TCR Vbeta segments and 13 reverse primers for TCR Jbeta segments was used. The CDR3 region of rearranged TCR beta genes was amplified from genomic DNA by a multiplex PCR assay. The Illumina HiSeq System was used to sequence the amplified TCR beta libraries as 87-base-pair reads. As for the authors' bioinformatics: A later analysis counted around 72 million unique TCR beta chains across the 600 to 850 repertoires, and around 9.9 million of these chains were shared by at least two donors. To remove PCR and sequencing errors, raw reads were error-corrected and collapsed into unique sequences using a nearest-neighbor algorithm that merged closely related sequences. CDR3 sequences were aligned to IMGT reference sequences to assign V, D and J gene segments. Each retained sequence needed at least a six-nucleotide match to both a V gene segment and a J gene segment. Rearrangements were called productive when the CDR3 lacked stop codons and stayed in frame with V and J; all others were non-productive. Following IMGT convention, CDR3 was defined as the stretch from the second conserved V-encoded cysteine up to the conserved J-encoded phenylalanine. The earlier analysis of 500 to 750 of the donors excluded any sequence lacking an unambiguous match to a single V gene segment. In an earlier analysis of about 590 of the donors, a V segment was called functional when productive rearrangements were above 56.7%, and segregating when the standard deviation between donors exceeded 5%. A statistical classification framework was built for diagnosing cytomegalovirus status from the catalog of TCR beta chain sequences. In a later analysis, TCR nucleotide sequences were compared against IMGT/GENE-DB human TR gene sequences so that V and J genes could be assigned. A later analysis assigned CDR3 sequences and most-parsimonious VDJ recombination scenarios with the TCRdist pipeline. In a later analysis, each TCR beta chain was defined by its CDR3 amino acid sequence together with its V-gene family, and reads without a unique V-gene family were excluded. To address suspected cross-contamination and a sequencing artifact, a later analysis removed 450 to 700 highly shared, low-generation-probability nucleotide sequences. For each public chain, a later analysis derived a clonal expansion index from normalized ranks of inferred template counts within each repertoire. In a later analysis, generation probabilities were computed using a VDJ recombination model fitted to out-of-frame rearrangements, and the results were checked against IGoR. A later analysis scored TCR-TCR, TCR-HLA and TCR-CMV co-occurrence with hypergeometric tests, applying a repertoire-size bias correction to TCR pairs. To estimate false discovery rates, a later analysis permuted the HLA or CMV assignments 20 times. In a later analysis, co-occurring TCRs were grouped using DBSCAN, with TCRdist sequence similarity added in when clustering inside HLA-allele-positive subsets. Co-occurrence clustering excluded repertoires with fewer than 30,000 or more than 120,000 public chains, plus five with anomalous nucleotide sharing. Drawn from immuneACCESS, this table holds only the in-frame rearrangements with V and J called that TCRdb kept. Clones are partly lost; checked studies trace under half to an unresolved V gene and leave the rest unexplained. The DNA was the basis for D and trimming; V, J and clone size are from that table. This sample gives 100,000 to 150,000 clones in total; around 74% of them show up just once. Jointly, the top ten make up around 4% of the sample.

These data are taken from a study of cytomegalovirus exposure and HLA in healthy donors (dated by TCRdb to the late 2010s). Regarding the research as a whole: In an earlier analysis of around 540 of the donors, about 260 Gb of sequence data and just under 120 million unique TCR beta sequences from some 170 million T cells were reported. Donor age, sex, ethnicity and CMV serostatus were collected together with the repertoire data. An earlier analysis of roughly 600 of the donors used high-throughput TCR beta sequencing to judge whether each TCR beta V gene segment behaved as functional or pseudogenic. An early release that covered roughly 600 HLA-typed donors contained about 300 gigabases of sequencing data and around 85 million unique TCR sequences. Class I and class II HLA loci were covered by the typing at four-digit resolution. The study used immunosequencing to profile the T cell repertoires of around 600 subjects and linked those repertoires to cytomegalovirus serostatus. All discovery cohort repertoires had been generated on a single sequencing platform. A later analysis re-analyzed previously published TCR beta repertoires from 660 or so donors and added high-resolution HLA genotyping to study TCR occurrence patterns. Rather than using new phenotypic data, the later analysis identified candidate immune exposures from TCR beta sequences and from how often those sequences occurred across donors. A later genetic analysis used genome-wide SNP genotypes for about 60% of the roughly 700 donors, treating that subset as a discovery cohort. On average, approximately 250,000 unique TCR beta nucleotide sequences were sequenced per donor among a few hundred genotyped donors of the cohort, with roughly 19% of those sequences being non-productive. Typing coverage differed by locus: A, B, C, DRB1 and DQB1 were typed in roughly 620-640 donors, DQA1 in 500 to 550, DPA1 in some 600, and DPB1 in 400 to 480. Several DR-DQ haplotypes were handled as single units for association and clustering because linkage in the cohort was strong. The study combined high-throughput TCR immunosequencing, statistical association of individual TCRs with disease status, and machine learning to predict cytomegalovirus infection status. The genetic ancestry cluster associated with self-reported Caucasian donors included 70% to 85% of the 398 genotyped donors. In addition to the first cohort of 666 subjects, a separate validation cohort of approximately 130 different subjects was used. The study aimed to test whether signatures of past pathogen exposure could be identified by cataloging public T cell receptors. Beyond this particular receptor, the publication reports: Several of the top co-occurrence clusters appeared to be linked to parvovirus B19, influenza, CMV and Epstein-Barr virus, according to a later analysis. V-gene and J-gene trimming of TCR beta chains was associated with a missense DCLRE1C variant in a later genetic analysis, and the association was replicated in an independent cohort. Linkage disequilibrium might explain the correlated functional status among segregating V segments, but an unknown experimental factor could not be ruled out. When HLA alleles, especially DR and DQ, strongly co-occurred, TCR associations were difficult to assign to individual alleles. A later genetic analysis reported fewer N-insertions in productive TCRs among donors in an Asian-associated ancestry cluster than the roughly 650-donor mean. A group of highly shared sequence variants was considered likely to be a technical artifact of the sequencing pipeline. Because the 87-base-pair reads could not distinguish some IMGT-functional V segments, including TRBV6-2 and TRBV6-3, those segments were excluded. Broadly in line with IMGT annotations, most TCR beta V segments showed up in productive rearrangements about 87% or about 30% of the time in an earlier analysis of approximately 640 of the donors. According to the authors, the approach could potentially be generalized to other disease states and immunological phenotypes. The classifier was reported to diagnose cytomegalovirus status with high specificity and sensitivity in both the original and validation cohorts. In vitro tests confirmed that three of the cytomegalovirus-associated TCR beta chains recognize cytomegalovirus antigens. Because some donors lacked HLA typing at each locus, the association tests relied only on the typed subset. Compared with equally common non-associated chains, HLA-associated TCR beta chains in a later analysis were more clonally expanded and had lower generation probabilities. Across donors, most TCR sequences were observed very rarely, whereas some public TCRs were present in many individuals. The only immune exposure information available for the cohort was CMV serostatus. A further reported finding was that TCR beta sequences accurately predicted the HLA-A and HLA-B alleles for most subjects in the first cohort. Sequencing depth was assumed to be roughly uniform across donors in the presence/absence analyses, though that assumption may not hold. In a later analysis, most CMV-associated TCR beta chains were found to appear HLA-restricted, with HLA associations seemingly driven largely by CMV exposure. A total of about 150 TCR beta chains were listed by the study as associated with cytomegalovirus. Because counts were too low, 15 to 20 rarely observed V segments, including chromosome 9 orphons, were left out of the earlier analysis of approximately 580 of the donors. Only TCR beta chains were sequenced in this cohort, and the absence of alpha or paired-chain data limited detectable features. In a later analysis, some 17,000 TCR beta sequences were associated with specific HLA alleles at a false discovery rate of 0.05. In a later analysis, TCR association rates were found to vary across HLA loci, with the most associated TCRs seen for DRB1 alleles and the fewest for HLA-C alleles.

In total, over 600 healthy bone marrow donors made up the cohort. At the time of sampling, all cohort members were nominally healthy, though unrecorded immune exposures were likely present. The donor tested CMV seropositive and was one of the 289 seropositive cohort members. A peripheral blood sample was collected from each donor, and TCR beta sequencing was performed on peripheral blood mononuclear cells. Genomic DNA was extracted from the blood cell samples with the Qiagen DNeasy Blood Extraction Kit. Trimming leaves V shorter by 10 bases and J shorter by 5 bases, with the junction holding 20 bases beyond the gene matches. From the germline V gene (reference sequence), CDR1 is LNHDA and CDR2 is SQIVND. From the cysteine through the phenylalanine, the CDR3 covers 17 amino acids. The CDR3 DNA has 51 bases and is translated from base 1.

Sample: PBMCs. The TCR was taken from a woman between 45 and 60 years old in good health and CMV-seropositive. The receptor chain draws on TRBV19 and TRBJ2-3; 8 central nucleotides agree with TRBD2. CDR3 region: CATLETRGLASRDTQYF. In nucleotide form, the sequence is TGTGCCACCCTCGAGACCCGAGGACTAGCCTCCCGAGATACGCAGTATTTT.